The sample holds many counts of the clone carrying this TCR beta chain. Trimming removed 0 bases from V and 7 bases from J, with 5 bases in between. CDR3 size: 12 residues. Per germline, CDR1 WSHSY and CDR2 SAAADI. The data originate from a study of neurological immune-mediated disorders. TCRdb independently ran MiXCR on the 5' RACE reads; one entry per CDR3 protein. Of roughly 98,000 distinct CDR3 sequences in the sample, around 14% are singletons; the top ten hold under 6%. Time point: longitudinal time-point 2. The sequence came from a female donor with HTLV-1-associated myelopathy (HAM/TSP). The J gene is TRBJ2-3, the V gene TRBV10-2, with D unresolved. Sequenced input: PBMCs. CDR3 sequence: CASSESQNTQYF. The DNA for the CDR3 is TGCGCCAGCAGTGAGTCACAAAATACGCAGTATTTT.